This T cell receptor (beta chain) was found in a study of tumor and adjacent non-tumor tissue in lung cancer. Study at large: Histology: 12 adenocarcinoma, a couple of squamous cell carcinoma, 1 small cell lung cancer.

General study points: Patients with more diverse tumor TCRs had worse survival.

A few counts support this clonotype. Its cognate antigen is unknown. The CDR3 runs 14 residues. Between the trimmed V and J ends, which lost 0 bases and 4 bases, there was a span of 12 bases. The germline gives CDR1 DFQATT, CDR2 SNEGSKA (reference sequence). Three rounds of nested PCR, following a modified ARM-PCR protocol, produced the TCRbeta library. Each CDR3 protein is one row after TCRdb ran MiXCR on the multiplex PCR reads. The table includes approximately 76,000 distinct CDR3 sequences, approximately 71% detected once. No cell sorting was done before RNA was extracted from the tissue. This sequence was found in a woman in her 70s with non-small cell lung cancer. The sequenced material came from lung tumor tissue. The chain is built from TRBV20-1 and TRBJ1-2; possibly TRBD1 for D (5 bases). The CDR3 nucleotides read TGCAGTGCTAGAGAGGGGGGTGTCGGCTATGGCTACACCTTC. This sequence encodes CSAREGGVGYGYTF.